The 13 T cell receptor beta chains below were found in one sample sequenced in a study of cytomegalovirus exposure and HLA in healthy donors. The PCR made use of 60 Vbeta and 13 Jbeta primers. Profiling relied on immunoSEQ multiplex PCR, and the TCRdb table lists in-frame clones only, not all of them. The sample carries fewer than 110,000 clones, approximately 89% recorded once. Sequencing used PBMCs. The receptor source for this set is a man aged 25 to 45 in good health and CMV-seronegative.

The chain has TRBV7-9 and TRBJ2-5, with 14 bases fitting TRBD2. The trim removed 5 bases at V and 4 bases at J, leaving 6 bases unmatched. This CDR3 region has 16 residues. Germline V lookup: CDR1 SEHNR, CDR2 FQNEAQ (reference sequence). CDR3 residues: CASSLGLAGDGETQYF. DNA for the CDR3: TGTGCCAGCAGCCTGGGACTAGCGGGAGATGGAGAGACCCAGTACTTC.

About this clone itself: Mismatch with germline at one junction end may stem from a read error. The V and J genes are TRBV7-7 and TRBJ2-5; the D gene is possibly TRBD1 (6 bases). Per the germline V gene, CDR1 is SSHAT and CDR2 is FNYEAQ (reference sequence). The CDR3 has 17 residues. CDR3 DNA sequence: TGTGCTAGCAGCTTGCGCATCCAGGGGCGCCACCAAGAGACCCAGTACTTC. Amino acids: CASSLRIQGRHQETQYF.

The V gene is TRBV28, the J gene TRBJ2-7; 8 bases are a match to TRBD1. The CDR3 has 17 residues. Germline CDR1 reads MDHEN; CDR2 reads SYDVKM. J was trimmed by 2 bases and V by 1 base; bases with no gene match: 10. The CDR3 DNA follows: TGTGCCAGCAGTTTATATTGGGGGCAGGGGGCGCCCTACGAGCAGTACTTC. Translated: CASSLYWGQGAPYEQYF.

The gene calls are TRBV2 and TRBJ2-5, with 9 bases lining up with TRBD2. The CDR3 extends over 13 amino acids. Trimming cost V 8 bases and J 3 bases; bases outside gene matches: 4. Per the germline V gene, CDR1 is SNHLY and CDR2 is FYNNEI. CDR3 DNA sequence: TGTGCCAGCGGACGACTAGCGGAAGAGACCCAGTACTTC. This sequence encodes CASGRLAEETQYF.

The chain recombines TRBV9 with TRBJ2-1; a possible D gene is TRBD2 (5 bases). The V end lost 0 bases, the J end lost 8 bases, and 9 bases lay between the germline ends. The CDR3 runs to 13 residues. CDR1 and CDR2 (germline): SGDLS, YYNGEE. The CDR3 DNA is TGTGCCAGCAGCGTAGCTGGAGGCTATGAGCAGTTCTTC. Translation gives CASSVAGGYEQFF. Filled out from reference TRBV9 and TRBJ2-1, the complete variable domain reads DSGVTQTPKHLITATGQRVTLRCSPRSGDLSVYWYQQSLDQGLQFLIQYYNGEERAKGNILERFSAQQFPDLHSELNLSSLELGDSALYFCASSVAGGYEQFFGPGTRLTVL.

V and J are TRBV5-1 and TRBJ1-5, with 9 bases lining up with TRBD1. After removal of 2 bases from V and 6 bases from J, the junction contained 6 bases not matched to a gene. Germline lookup yields CDR1 SGHRS and CDR2 YFSETQ. The CDR3 sequence is 15 residues long. The CDR3 protein is CASSLGTGKVQPQHF. The CDR3 DNA sequence: TGCGCCAGCAGCTTAGGGACAGGGAAAGTTCAGCCCCAGCATTTT. The full variable domain, completed using reference TRBV5-1 and TRBJ1-5, is KAGVTQTPRYLIKTRGQQVTLSCSPISGHRSVSWYQQTPGQGLQFLFEYFSETQRNKGNFPGRFSGRQFSNSRSEMNVSTLELGDSALYLCASSLGTGKVQPQHFGDGTRLSIL.

V usage is TRBV10-3 and J usage is TRBJ1-4; 9 bases are shared with TRBD1. From germline, CDR1 is ENHRY and CDR2 SYGVKD. This CDR3 contains 14 residues. V lost 8 bases to trimming and J lost 8 bases; unmatched junction nucleotides: 9. The DNA of the CDR3 is TGTGCCATCGCGACCGGGACAGGGAACGAAAAACTGTTTTTT. This translates into CAIATGTGNEKLFF.

The chain uses TRBV30 and TRBJ2-7; D not resolved. This CDR3 is 11 amino acids long. V shed 4 bases and J shed 2 bases, with 6 bases lying between them. Germline V gene sequence: CDR1 GTSNPN, CDR2 SVGIG (reference sequence). The CDR3, as DNA: TGTGCCTGGACTAGTACCTACGAGCAGTACTTC. Translating gives CAWTSTYEQYF.

This clone was seen more than once but under ten times. The V call is TRBV6-1, the J call TRBJ2-2; 11 bases match TRBD2. This CDR3 has 14 amino acids. V was clipped by 8 bases and J by 7 bases; unmatched bases: 6. Germline V gene sequence: CDR1 MNHNS, CDR2 SASEGT. CDR3 in amino acids: CASAVLAGVGELFF. Here the CDR3 DNA reads TGTGCCAGCGCGGTACTAGCGGGGGTCGGGGAGCTGTTTTTT.

This chain joins TRBV7-2 and TRBJ1-4, with a tentative D call TRBD1 (5 bases). V was cut by 5 bases and J by 4 bases, with 11 bases left in between. The CDR3 sequence is 14 residues long. Germline lookup yields CDR1 SGHTA and CDR2 FQGNSA. The CDR3 region has the DNA TGTGCCAGCAGCCCTGACAGATTTAATGAAAAACTGTTTTTT. Protein sequence: CASSPDRFNEKLFF. Variable domain in full (rest from reference TRBV7-2 and TRBJ1-4): GAGVSQSPSNKVTEKGKDVELRCDPISGHTALYWYRQSLGQGLEFLIYFQGNSAPDKSGLPSDRFSAERTGGSVSTLTIQRTQQEDSAVYLCASSPDRFNEKLFFGSGTQLSVL.

The J gene is TRBJ2-3, the V gene TRBV7-2; a possible D gene is TRBD2 (6 bases). This CDR3 has 18 amino acids. CDR1 and CDR2 (germline): SGHTA, FQGNSA. Between the trimmed V and J ends, which lost 2 bases and 3 bases, there was a span of 21 bases. CDR3: CASSLPARSGPVTDTQYF. DNA for the CDR3: TGTGCCAGCAGCTTACCCGCTCGGAGCGGGCCGGTAACAGATACGCAGTATTTT.

This rearrangement joins TRBV10-3 to TRBJ1-1, with 8 bases matching TRBD1. CDR3 size: 15 residues. V gave up 6 bases and J gave up 5 bases; unmatched junction bases: 11. Germline loops: CDR1 ENHRY, CDR2 SYGVKD. CDR3 nucleotide sequence: TGTGCCATCAGCGGGGCAGGGGGCGGTCGAACTGAAGCTTTCTTT. Its translation: CAISGAGGGRTEAFF.

The chain joins TRBV9 to TRBJ2-2; 7 bases line up with TRBD1. Germline V CDR1 and CDR2: SGDLS, YYNGEE. This CDR3 is 15 amino acids long. V shed 3 bases, J shed 6 bases, and the junction held 8 bases outside the gene matches. The CDR3 bases are TGTGCCAGCAGCGCCACAGGGGTCTCCGCCGGGGAGCTGTTTTTT. Residues: CASSATGVSAGELFF.